This TCR beta chain stems from a study of CD4 T cells in relation to SARS-CoV-2 and coronaviruses. As regards this clone: Its matching antigen is unknown.

The CDR3 totals 16 residues. V was clipped by 0 bases and J by 1 base, with 12 bases between them. Germline lookup yields CDR1 SGHTS and CDR2 YDEGEE. TCRdb keeps only in-frame clones here, not all; method: immunoSEQ multiplex PCR. The data hold around 30,000 clones, with roughly 82% observed a single time. This TCR was recovered from an adult with COVID-19. Sequenced input: memory CD4+ T cells from PBMCs, cultured in vitro. This chain connects TRBV5-8 to TRBJ2-3, with D tentatively TRBD2 (5 bases). CDR3 nucleotides: TGTGCCAGCAGCTTGGCGAGAGGGCTCGGCACAGATACGCAGTATTTT. Encoded protein: CASSLARGLGTDTQYF.